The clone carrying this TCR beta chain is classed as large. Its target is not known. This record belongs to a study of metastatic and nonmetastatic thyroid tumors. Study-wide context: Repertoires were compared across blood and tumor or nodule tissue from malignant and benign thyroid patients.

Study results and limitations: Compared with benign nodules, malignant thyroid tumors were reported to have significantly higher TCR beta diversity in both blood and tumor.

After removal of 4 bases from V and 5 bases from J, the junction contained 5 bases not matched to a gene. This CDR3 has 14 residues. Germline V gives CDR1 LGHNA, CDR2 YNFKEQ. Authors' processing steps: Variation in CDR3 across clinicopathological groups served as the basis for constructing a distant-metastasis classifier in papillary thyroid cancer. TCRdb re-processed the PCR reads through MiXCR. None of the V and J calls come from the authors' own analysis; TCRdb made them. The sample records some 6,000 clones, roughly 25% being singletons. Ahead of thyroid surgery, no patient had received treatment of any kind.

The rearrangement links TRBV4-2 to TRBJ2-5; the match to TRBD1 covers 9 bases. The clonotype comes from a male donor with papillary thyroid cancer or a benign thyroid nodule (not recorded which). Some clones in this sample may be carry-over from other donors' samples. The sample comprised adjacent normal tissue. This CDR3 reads CASSPGTGPETQYF. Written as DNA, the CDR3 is TGTGCCAGCAGCCCAGGGACAGGGCCGGAGACCCAGTACTTC.